A selection of T cell receptor beta chains follows, all from one sample in a study of post-analysis software for immune sequencing data. Via MiXCR, TCRdb re-called the PCR reads, giving one row per CDR3 protein. The table records about 810,000 distinct CDR3 sequences, roughly half of them present only once. The specimen sequenced was blood. The source is a girl between 10 and 17 years old with multiple sclerosis. Each CDR3 is given with its conserved first and last residue. Fields, in order: CDR3 protein, CDR3 length, D gene, J gene, V gene. The D gene is left open where the match is weak.

CASRRRDGEKLFF,13,-,TRBJ1-4,TRBV19
CASSLEVGSGANVLTF,16,-,TRBJ2-6,TRBV12-3/TRBV12-4
CASSFDRAYQPQHF,14,TRBD1,TRBJ1-5,TRBV28
CASSLWENPDTQYF,14,-,TRBJ2-3,TRBV7-2
CASSLRQTYNTEAFF,15,-,TRBJ1-1,TRBV5-1
CSARAPTRTALDGYTF,16,-,TRBJ1-2,TRBV20-1
CATSTRGGSDYGYTF,15,-,TRBJ1-2,TRBV15
CASSAPGRGLAGGPSYNEQFF,21,TRBD2,TRBJ2-1,TRBV2
CATSDPGTGHNEQFF,15,TRBD1,TRBJ2-1,TRBV24-1
CASKEARSTDTQYF,14,-,TRBJ2-3,TRBV5-1
CASSLGRTLAKNIQYF,16,-,TRBJ2-4,TRBV5-8
CASSFTSGSNEQYF,14,TRBD2,-,TRBV5-1
CASSPGGGILRSGYTF,16,-,TRBJ1-2,TRBV12-3/TRBV12-4
CASSLTAGPLYEQYF,15,-,TRBJ2-7,TRBV7-3
CASSLVWRALAGEETQYF,18,TRBD2,TRBJ2-5,TRBV5-5
CASRIDAGANVLTF,14,-,TRBJ2-6,TRBV4-2
CASSLPSTGYNEQFF,15,-,TRBJ2-1,TRBV28
CASSYDGSGPGTQYF,15,-,TRBJ2-3,TRBV6-5
CASSPKEQGQNEKLFF,16,-,TRBJ1-4,TRBV4-1
CSVEPDSQETQYF,13,-,TRBJ2-5,TRBV29-1
CSADDQNRGYGYTF,14,TRBD1,TRBJ1-2,TRBV20-1
CASRQGGPYSPLHF,14,-,TRBJ1-6,TRBV4-1
CASTPDSYTGELFF,14,-,TRBJ2-2,TRBV14
CASSFADGTYGYTF,14,-,TRBJ1-2,TRBV7-8
CSVRTVSSGANVLTF,15,-,TRBJ2-6,TRBV29-1
CASSATSGGIQETQYF,16,TRBD2,TRBJ2-5,TRBV6-1
CASSPRGPENTEAFF,15,-,TRBJ1-1,TRBV7-6
CASSRDTAKQFF,12,-,TRBJ2-1,TRBV5-1
CASSQGGGQGWETQYF,16,TRBD1,-,TRBV4-1
CASSLAGAGPYNEQFF,16,-,TRBJ2-1,TRBV7-2
CASSSTGQGSGQYF,14,TRBD1,TRBJ2-4,TRBV12-3/TRBV12-4
CASSLKSAATRNEQFF,16,-,TRBJ2-1,TRBV7-9
CAPRGQPGGNQPQHF,15,-,TRBJ1-5,TRBV7-2
CASSLLNDGYNEQFF,15,-,TRBJ2-1,TRBV5-1
CASSSQGGGGSYF,13,-,TRBJ2-7,TRBV7-2
CASSLPGAGYGYTF,14,-,TRBJ1-2,TRBV28
CASKWPGDTEAFF,13,-,TRBJ1-1,TRBV27
CASGPGTGAEQYF,13,TRBD1,-,TRBV12-5
CAWGHTTYEQYF,12,-,TRBJ2-7,TRBV30
CATRGGAESNQPQHF,15,-,TRBJ1-5,TRBV15
CASSFTAGERSYEQYF,16,TRBD2,TRBJ2-7,TRBV5-1